This TCR beta chain was identified during a study of identical twins. Study-level points and caveats: For out-of-frame alpha sequences shared by twins, low generation probability was in excess.

The V gene lost 1 base and the J gene lost 7 bases, with 17 bases spanning the gap. The CDR3 extends over 15 amino acids. The germline V gene encodes CDR1 SGHDT and CDR2 YYEEEE. This clonotype was detected many times. Its antigen is as yet unknown. Unique molecular identifiers were present on cDNA, and template switching added a universal primer site. TCRdb re-derived calls from the 5' RACE reads in MiXCR, one entry per CDR3 protein. Altogether fewer than 500,000 distinct CDR3 sequences are present, 14% being singletons, with the ten largest covering approximately 1%. The sample was also reused in another study, on yellow fever vaccine responses in identical twins.

The J gene is TRBJ1-1, the V gene TRBV5-6, with a possible D match to TRBD1 (5 bases). The clonotype comes from a woman under 30 in good health. The sequenced sample was CD4+ T cells sorted from blood. The CDR3: CASSLISGARDEAFF. CDR3 in DNA: TGTGCCAGCAGCTTGATATCTGGGGCGCGGGATGAAGCTTTCTTT.